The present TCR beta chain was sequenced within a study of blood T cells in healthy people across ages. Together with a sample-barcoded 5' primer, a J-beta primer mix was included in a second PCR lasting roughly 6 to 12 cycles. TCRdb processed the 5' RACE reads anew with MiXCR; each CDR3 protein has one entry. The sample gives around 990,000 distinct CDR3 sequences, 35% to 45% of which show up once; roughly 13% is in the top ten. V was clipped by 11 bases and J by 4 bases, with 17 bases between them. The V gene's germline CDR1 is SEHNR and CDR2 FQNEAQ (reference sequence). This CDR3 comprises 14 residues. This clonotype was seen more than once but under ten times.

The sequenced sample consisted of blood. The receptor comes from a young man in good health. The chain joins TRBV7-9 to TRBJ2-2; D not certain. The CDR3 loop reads CAAGRAGPTGELFF. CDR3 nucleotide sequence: TGTGCCGCTGGTAGGGCAGGACCCACCGGGGAGCTGTTTTTT.